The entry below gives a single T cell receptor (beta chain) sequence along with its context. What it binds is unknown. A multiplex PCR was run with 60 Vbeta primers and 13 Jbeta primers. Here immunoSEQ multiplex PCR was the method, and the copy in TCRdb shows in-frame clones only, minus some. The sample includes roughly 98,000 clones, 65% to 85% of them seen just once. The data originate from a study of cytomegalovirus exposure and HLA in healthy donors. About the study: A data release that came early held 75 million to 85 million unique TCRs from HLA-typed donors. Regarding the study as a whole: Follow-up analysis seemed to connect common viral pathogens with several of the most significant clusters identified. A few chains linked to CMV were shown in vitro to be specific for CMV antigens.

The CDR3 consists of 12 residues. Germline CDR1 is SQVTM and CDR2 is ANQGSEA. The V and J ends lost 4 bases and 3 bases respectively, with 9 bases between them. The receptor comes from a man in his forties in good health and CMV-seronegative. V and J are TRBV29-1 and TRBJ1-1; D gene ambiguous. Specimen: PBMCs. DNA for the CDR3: TGCAGCGTTGCCACACAGTACACTGAAGCTTTCTTT. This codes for CSVATQYTEAFF.